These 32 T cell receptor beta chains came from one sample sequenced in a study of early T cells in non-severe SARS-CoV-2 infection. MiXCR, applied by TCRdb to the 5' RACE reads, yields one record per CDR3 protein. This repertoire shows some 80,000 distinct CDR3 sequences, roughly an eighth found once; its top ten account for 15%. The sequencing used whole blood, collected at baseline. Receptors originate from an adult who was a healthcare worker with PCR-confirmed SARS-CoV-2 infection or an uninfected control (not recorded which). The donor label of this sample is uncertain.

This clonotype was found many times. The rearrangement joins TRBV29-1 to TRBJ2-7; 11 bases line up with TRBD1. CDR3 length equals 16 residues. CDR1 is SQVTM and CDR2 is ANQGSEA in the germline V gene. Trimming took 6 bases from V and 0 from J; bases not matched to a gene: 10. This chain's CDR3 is CSVRSRTGGISYEQYF. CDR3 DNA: TGCAGCGTCCGAAGTCGGACAGGGGGCATCTCCTACGAGCAGTACTTC.

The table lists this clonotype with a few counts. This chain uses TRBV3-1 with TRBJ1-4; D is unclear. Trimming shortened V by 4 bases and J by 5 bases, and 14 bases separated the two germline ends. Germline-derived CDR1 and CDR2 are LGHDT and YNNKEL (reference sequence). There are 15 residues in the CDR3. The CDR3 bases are TGTGCCAGCAGCCGCGACTCAAGGCCCAATGAAAAACTGTTTTTT. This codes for CASSRDSRPNEKLFF. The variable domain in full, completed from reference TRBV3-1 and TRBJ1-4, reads DTAVSQTPKYLVTQMGNDKSIKCEQNLGHDTMYWYKQDSKKFLKIMFSYNNKELIINETVPNRFSPKSPDKAHLNLHINSLELGDSAVYFCASSRDSRPNEKLFFGSGTQLSVL.

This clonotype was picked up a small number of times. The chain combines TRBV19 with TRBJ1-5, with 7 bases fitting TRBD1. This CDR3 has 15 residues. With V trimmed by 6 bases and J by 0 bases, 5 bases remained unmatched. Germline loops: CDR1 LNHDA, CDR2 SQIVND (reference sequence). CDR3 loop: CASRRTGDSNQPQHF. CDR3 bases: TGTGCCAGTAGGAGAACAGGGGATAGCAATCAGCCCCAGCATTTT.

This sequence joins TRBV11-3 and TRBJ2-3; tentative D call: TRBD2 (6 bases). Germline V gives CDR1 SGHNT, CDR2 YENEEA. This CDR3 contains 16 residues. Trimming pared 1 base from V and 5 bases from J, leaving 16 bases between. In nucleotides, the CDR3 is TGTGCCAGCAGCTTAGGCTCGTCGGGAGAGGTAGATACGCAGTATTTT. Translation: CASSLGSSGEVDTQYF.

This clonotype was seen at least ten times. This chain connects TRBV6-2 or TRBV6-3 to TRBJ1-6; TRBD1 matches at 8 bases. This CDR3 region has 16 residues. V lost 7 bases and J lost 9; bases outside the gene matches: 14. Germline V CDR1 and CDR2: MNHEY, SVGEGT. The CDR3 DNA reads TGTGCCAGCACCCTGAATCCCGACAGGGGAGTTTCACCCCTCCACTTT. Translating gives CASTLNPDRGVSPLHF.

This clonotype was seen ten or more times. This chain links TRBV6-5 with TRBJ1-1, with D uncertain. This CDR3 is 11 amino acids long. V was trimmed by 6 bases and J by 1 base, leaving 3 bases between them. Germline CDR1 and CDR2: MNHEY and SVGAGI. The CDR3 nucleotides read TGTGCCAGCAGATCGAACACTGAAGCTTTCTTT. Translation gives CASRSNTEAFF.

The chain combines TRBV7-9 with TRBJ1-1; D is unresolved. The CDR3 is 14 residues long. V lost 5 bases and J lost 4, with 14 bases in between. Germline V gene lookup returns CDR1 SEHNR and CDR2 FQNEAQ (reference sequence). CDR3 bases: TGTGCCAGCAGCCCCGAGTTGTACTCCACTGAAGCTTTCTTT. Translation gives CASSPELYSTEAFF. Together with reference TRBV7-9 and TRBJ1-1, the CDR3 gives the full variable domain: DTGVSQNPRHKITKRGQNVTFRCDPISEHNRLYWYRQTLGQGPEFLTYFQNEAQLEKSRLLSDRFSAERPKGSFSTLEIQRTEQGDSAMYLCASSPELYSTEAFFGQGTRLTVV.

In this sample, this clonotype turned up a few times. Here the CDR3 reads CASSSRADTQYF. The CDR3 DNA reads as TGTGCCAGCAGCTCCCGGGCAGATACGCAGTATTTT. The chain recombines TRBV11-2 with TRBJ2-3, with D unresolved. Per germline, CDR1 SGHAT and CDR2 FQNNGV. The length of the CDR3 is 12 residues. Trimming cost V 4 bases and J 4 bases, with 6 bases left between them.

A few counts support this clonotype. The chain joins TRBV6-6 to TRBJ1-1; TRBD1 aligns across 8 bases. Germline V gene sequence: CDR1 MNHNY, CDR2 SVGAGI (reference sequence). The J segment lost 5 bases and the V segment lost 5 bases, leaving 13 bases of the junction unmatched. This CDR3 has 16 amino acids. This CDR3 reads CASSTPSTGEVTEAFF. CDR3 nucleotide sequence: TGTGCCAGCAGTACCCCGTCGACAGGGGAGGTGACTGAAGCTTTCTTT.

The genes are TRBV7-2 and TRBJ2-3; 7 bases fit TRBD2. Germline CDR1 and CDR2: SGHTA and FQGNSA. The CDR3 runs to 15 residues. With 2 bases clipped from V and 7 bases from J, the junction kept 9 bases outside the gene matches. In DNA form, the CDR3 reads TGTGCCAGCAGCTTAAGTGGGGGGGGAAGGTATACGCAGTATTTT. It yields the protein CASSLSGGGRYTQYF.

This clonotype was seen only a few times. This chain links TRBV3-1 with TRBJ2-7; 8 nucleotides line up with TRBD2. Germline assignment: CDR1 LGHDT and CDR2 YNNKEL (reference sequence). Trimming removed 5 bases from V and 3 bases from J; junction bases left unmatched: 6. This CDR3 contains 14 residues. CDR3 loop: CASSGLALGYEQYF. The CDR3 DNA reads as TGTGCCAGCAGCGGACTAGCTCTTGGCTACGAGCAGTACTTC.

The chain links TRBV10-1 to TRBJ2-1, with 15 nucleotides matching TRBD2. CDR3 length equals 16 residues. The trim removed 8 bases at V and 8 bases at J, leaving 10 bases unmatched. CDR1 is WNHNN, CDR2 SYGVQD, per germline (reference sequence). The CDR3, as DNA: TGCGCCAGCCCCGGACTAGCGGGAGGGAATTTTCATGAGCAGTTCTTC. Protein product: CASPGLAGGNFHEQFF.

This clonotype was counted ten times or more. CDR3: CASSYKDSQETQYF. In DNA, the CDR3 is TGTGCCAGCAGTTATAAGGACAGCCAAGAGACCCAGTACTTC. The chain recombines TRBV6-9 with TRBJ2-5, with D possibly being TRBD1 (6 bases). CDR1 and CDR2 (germline): MNHGY, SVAAGI. V gave up 2 bases and J gave up 1 base, with 8 bases separating them. CDR3 length: 14 amino acids.

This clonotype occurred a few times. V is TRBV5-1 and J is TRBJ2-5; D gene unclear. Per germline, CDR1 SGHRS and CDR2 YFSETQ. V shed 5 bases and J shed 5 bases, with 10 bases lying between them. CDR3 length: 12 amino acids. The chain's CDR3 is CASSFLTETQYF. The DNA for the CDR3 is TGCGCCAGCAGTTTCCTTACGGAGACCCAGTACTTC. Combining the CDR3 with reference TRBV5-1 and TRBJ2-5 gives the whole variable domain KAGVTQTPRYLIKTRGQQVTLSCSPISGHRSVSWYQQTPGQGLQFLFEYFSETQRNKGNFPGRFSGRQFSNSRSEMNVSTLELGDSALYLCASSFLTETQYFGPGTRLLVL.

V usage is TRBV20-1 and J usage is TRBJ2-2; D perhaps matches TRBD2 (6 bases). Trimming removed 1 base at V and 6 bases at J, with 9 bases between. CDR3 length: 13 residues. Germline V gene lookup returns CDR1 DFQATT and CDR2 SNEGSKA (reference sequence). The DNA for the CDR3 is TGCAGTGCTAGAGTCGGGAGAGCCGGGGAGCTGTTTTTT. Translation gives CSARVGRAGELFF.

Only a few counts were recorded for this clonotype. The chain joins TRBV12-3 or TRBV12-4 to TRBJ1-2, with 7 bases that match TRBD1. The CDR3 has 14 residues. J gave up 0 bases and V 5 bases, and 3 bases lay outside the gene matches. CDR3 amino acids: CASSPGTANYGYTF. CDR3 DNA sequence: TGTGCCAGCAGTCCCGGGACAGCTAACTATGGCTACACCTTC.

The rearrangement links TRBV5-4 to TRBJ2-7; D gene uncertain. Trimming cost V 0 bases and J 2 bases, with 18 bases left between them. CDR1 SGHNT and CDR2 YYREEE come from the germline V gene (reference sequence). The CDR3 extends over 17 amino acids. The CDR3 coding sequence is TGTGCCAGCAGCTTGGATCGATCTTTGGTTTCTCCCTACGAGCAGTACTTC. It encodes CASSLDRSLVSPYEQYF.

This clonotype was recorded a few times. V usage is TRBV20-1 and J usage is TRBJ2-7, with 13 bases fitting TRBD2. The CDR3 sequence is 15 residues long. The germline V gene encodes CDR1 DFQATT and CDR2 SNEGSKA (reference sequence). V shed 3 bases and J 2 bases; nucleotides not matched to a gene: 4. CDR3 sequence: CSASGGLAGTYEQYF. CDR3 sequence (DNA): TGCAGTGCTAGCGGGGGACTAGCGGGAACCTACGAGCAGTACTTC.

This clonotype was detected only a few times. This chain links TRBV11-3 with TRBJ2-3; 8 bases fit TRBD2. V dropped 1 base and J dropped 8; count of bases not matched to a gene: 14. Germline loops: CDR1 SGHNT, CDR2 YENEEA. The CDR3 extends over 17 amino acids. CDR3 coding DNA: TGTGCCAGCAGCTTAGTCTTCTGGGCCGGCGGGGGGCTTACGCAGTATTTT. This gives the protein CASSLVFWAGGGLTQYF. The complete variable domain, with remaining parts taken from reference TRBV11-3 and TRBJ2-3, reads EAGVVQSPRYKIIEKKQPVAFWCNPISGHNTLYWYLQNLGQGPELLIRYENEEAVDDSQLPKDRFSAERLKGVDSTLKIQPAELGDSAVYLCASSLVFWAGGGLTQYFGPGTRLTVL.

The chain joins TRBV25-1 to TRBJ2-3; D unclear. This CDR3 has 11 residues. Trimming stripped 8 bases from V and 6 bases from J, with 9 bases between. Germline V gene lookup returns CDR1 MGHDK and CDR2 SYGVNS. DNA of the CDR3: TGTGCCAGCCAAGTCGCGGATACGCAGTATTTT. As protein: CASQVADTQYF.

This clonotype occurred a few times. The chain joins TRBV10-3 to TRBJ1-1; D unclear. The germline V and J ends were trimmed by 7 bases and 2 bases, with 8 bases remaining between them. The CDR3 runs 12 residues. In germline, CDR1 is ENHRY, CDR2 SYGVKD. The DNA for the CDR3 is TGTGCCATCAAGAATGATAACACTGAAGCTTTCTTT. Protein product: CAIKNDNTEAFF.

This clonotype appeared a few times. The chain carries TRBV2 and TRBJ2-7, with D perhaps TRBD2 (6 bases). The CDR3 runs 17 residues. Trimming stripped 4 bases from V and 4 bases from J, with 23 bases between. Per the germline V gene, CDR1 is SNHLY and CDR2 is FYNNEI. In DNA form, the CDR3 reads TGTGCCAGCAGTGGAAGAAGTTTGGGACGGGAGCCTTACGAGCAGTACTTC. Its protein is CASSGRSLGREPYEQYF.

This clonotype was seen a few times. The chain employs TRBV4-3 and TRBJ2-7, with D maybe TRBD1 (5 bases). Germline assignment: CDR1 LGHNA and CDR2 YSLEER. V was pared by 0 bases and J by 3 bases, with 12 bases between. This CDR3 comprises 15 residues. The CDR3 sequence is CASSQDLVRDYEQYF. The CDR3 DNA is TGCGCCAGCAGCCAAGATCTGGTCAGGGACTACGAGCAGTACTTC.

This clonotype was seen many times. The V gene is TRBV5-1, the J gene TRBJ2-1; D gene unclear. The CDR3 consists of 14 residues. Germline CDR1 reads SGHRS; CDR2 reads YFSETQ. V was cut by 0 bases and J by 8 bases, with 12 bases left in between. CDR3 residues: CASSLDRLGYEQFF. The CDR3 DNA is TGCGCCAGCAGCTTGGACAGATTAGGCTATGAGCAGTTCTTC.

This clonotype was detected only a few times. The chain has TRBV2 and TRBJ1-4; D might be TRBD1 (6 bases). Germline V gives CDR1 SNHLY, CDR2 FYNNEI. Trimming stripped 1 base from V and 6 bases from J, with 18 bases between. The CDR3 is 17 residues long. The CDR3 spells CASSEDWGQGTDEKLFF. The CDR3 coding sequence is TGTGCCAGCAGTGAAGATTGGGGGCAGGGGACCGATGAAAAACTGTTTTTT.

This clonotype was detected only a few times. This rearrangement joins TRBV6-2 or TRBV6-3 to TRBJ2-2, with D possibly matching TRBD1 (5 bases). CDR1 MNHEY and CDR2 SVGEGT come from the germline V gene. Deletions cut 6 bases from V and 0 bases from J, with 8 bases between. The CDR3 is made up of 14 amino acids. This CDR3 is CASRWTSNTGELFF. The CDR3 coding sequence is TGTGCCAGCAGATGGACATCGAACACCGGGGAGCTGTTTTTT.

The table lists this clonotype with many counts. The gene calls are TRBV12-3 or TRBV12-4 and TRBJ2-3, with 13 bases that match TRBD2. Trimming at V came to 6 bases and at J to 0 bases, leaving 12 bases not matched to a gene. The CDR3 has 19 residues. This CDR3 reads CASSNGLAGAKFSTDTQYF. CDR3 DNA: TGTGCCAGCAGCAATGGACTAGCGGGGGCGAAATTTAGCACAGATACGCAGTATTTT.

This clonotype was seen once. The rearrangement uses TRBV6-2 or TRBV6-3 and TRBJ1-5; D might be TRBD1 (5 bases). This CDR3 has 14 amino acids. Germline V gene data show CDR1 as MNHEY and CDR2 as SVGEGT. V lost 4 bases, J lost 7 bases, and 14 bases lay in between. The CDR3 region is CASSSVTVGQPQHF. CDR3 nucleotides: TGTGCCAGCAGTTCCGTGACAGTAGGGCAGCCCCAGCATTTT.

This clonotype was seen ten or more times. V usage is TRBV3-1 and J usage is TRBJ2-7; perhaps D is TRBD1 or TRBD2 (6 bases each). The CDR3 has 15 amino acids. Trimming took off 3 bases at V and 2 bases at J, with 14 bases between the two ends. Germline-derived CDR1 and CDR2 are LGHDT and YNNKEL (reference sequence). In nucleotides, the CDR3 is TGTGCCAGCAGCCACGTAAGAGGGGGGACCTACGAGCAGTACTTC. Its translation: CASSHVRGGTYEQYF.

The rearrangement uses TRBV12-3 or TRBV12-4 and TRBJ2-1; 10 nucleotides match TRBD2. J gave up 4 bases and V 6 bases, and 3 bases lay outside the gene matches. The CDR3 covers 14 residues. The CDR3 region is CASRLAGPYNEQFF. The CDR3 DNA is TGTGCCAGCAGACTAGCGGGACCTTACAATGAGCAGTTCTTC.

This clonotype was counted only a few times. CDR3 DNA: TGTGCCAGCAGCCCCAAGACAGGCGGACTAAGTGGCTACACCTTC. As protein: CASSPKTGGLSGYTF. This chain uses TRBV7-2 with TRBJ1-2; TRBD1 might be the D (6 bases). Germline CDR1 and CDR2: SGHTA and FQGNSA. There are 15 residues in the CDR3. V lost 5 bases and J 7 bases, leaving 20 bases between the germline ends.

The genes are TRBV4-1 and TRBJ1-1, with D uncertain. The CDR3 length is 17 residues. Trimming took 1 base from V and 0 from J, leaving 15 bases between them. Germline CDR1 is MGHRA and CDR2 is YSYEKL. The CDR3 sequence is CASSQGAGPWVNTEAFF. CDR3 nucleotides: TGCGCCAGCAGCCAAGGAGCAGGTCCTTGGGTGAACACTGAAGCTTTCTTT.